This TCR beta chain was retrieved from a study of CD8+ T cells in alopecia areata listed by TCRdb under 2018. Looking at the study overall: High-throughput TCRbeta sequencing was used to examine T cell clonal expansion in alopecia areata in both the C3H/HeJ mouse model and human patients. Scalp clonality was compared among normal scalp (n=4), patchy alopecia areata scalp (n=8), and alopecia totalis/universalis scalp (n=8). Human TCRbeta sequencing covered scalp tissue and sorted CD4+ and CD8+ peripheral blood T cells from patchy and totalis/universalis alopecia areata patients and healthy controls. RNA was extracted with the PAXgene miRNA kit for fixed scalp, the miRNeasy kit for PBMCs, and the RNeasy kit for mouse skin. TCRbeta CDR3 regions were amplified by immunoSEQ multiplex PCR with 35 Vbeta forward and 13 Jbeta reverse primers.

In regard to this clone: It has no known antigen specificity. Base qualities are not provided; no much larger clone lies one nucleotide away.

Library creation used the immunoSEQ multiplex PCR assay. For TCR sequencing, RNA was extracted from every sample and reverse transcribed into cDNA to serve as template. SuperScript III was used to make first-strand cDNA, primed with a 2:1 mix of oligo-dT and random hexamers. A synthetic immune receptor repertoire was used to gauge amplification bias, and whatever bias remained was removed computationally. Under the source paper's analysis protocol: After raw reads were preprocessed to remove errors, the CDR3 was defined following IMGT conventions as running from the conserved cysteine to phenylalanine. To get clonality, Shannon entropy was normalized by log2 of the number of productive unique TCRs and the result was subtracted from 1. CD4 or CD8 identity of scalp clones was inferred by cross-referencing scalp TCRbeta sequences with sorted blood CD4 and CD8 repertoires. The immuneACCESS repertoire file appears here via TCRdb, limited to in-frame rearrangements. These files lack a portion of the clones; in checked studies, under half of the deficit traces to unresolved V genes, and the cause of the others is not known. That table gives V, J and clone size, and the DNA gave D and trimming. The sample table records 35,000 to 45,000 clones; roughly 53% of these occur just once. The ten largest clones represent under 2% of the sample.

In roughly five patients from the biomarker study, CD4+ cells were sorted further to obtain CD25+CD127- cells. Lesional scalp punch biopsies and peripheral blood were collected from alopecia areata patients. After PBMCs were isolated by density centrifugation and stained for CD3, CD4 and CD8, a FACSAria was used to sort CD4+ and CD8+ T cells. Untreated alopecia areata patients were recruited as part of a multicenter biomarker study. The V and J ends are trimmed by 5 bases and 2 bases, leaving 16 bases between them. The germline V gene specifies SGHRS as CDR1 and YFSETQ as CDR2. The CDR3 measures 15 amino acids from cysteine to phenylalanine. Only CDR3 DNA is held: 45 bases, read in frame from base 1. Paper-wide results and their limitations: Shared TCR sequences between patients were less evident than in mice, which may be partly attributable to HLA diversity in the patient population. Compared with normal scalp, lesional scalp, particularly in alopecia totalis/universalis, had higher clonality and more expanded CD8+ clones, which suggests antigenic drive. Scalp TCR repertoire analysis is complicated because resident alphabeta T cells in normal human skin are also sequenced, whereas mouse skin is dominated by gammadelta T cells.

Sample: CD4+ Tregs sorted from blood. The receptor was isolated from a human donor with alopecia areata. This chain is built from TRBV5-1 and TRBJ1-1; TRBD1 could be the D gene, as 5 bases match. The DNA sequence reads TGCGCCAGCAGGTTTTCTGACAGTCTCAACACTGAAGCTTTCTTT. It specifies CASRFSDSLNTEAFF.